Each of the 7 T cell receptor beta chains below was sequenced from the same sample in a study of identical twins. TCRdb ran MiXCR on the 5' RACE reads and lists one entry per CDR3 protein. The table shows 1.5 million to 2 million distinct CDR3 sequences, with about 32% occurring only once. Source material: cord blood. All receptors derive from a newborn girl in good health.

This clonotype was seen only a few times. The chain uses TRBV5-4 and TRBJ1-1, with 7 bases aligning to TRBD1. V trimming: 0 bases; J trimming: 0 bases; junction bases outside the gene matches: 8. This CDR3 is 17 amino acids long. CDR1 and CDR2 from the germline V gene are SGHNT and YYREEE (reference sequence). The CDR3 here is CASSLALYRGLNTEAFF. As DNA, the CDR3 is TGTGCCAGCAGCTTGGCCCTCTACAGGGGCCTGAACACTGAAGCTTTCTTT.

This clonotype was picked up a small number of times. The CDR3 coding sequence is TGCGCCAGCAGCCAAGGATTACAGGGCGGGGAGCAGTACTTC. Translated: CASSQGLQGGEQYF. The chain has TRBV4-1 and TRBJ2-7, with D possibly being TRBD1 (6 bases). The germline CDR1 and CDR2 sequences are MGHRA and YSYEKL. The V and J ends lost 1 base and 7 bases respectively, with 14 bases between them. This CDR3 has 14 amino acids.

A remark on this clonotype: A clone one base away is much larger, so this may be a read error. The V and J genes are TRBV5-1 and TRBJ2-1; possibly TRBD1 for D (6 bases). V dropped 4 bases and J dropped 0 bases, with 14 bases sitting between them. This CDR3 comprises 16 residues. CDR1 is SGHRS and CDR2 is YFSETQ in the germline V gene. The CDR3 DNA is TGCGCCAGCAGCCCCCTTAGCAGGGGCTCCTACAATGAGCAGTTCTTC. It specifies CASSPLSRGSYNEQFF.

This chain connects TRBV20-1 to TRBJ1-2; TRBD1 is a possible D gene (6 bases). Between the trimmed V and J ends, which lost 4 bases and 4 bases, there was a span of 16 bases. The length of the CDR3 is 14 residues. Germline CDR1 DFQATT, CDR2 SNEGSKA (reference sequence). The CDR3 region is CSATPTGRSYGYTF. In nucleotides, the CDR3 is TGCAGTGCTACCCCGACAGGCCGGAGCTATGGCTACACCTTC.

The rearrangement joins TRBV10-3 to TRBJ1-2, with a tentative D call TRBD1 (5 bases). Germline-derived CDR1 and CDR2 are ENHRY and SYGVKD. The CDR3 totals 14 residues. V was trimmed by 2 bases and J by 4 bases, leaving 11 bases between them. Written as DNA, the CDR3 is TGTGCCATCAGTGAGGCCAGGGTCTCCTATGGCTACACCTTC. Its translation: CAISEARVSYGYTF.

This clonotype was recorded once. This chain uses TRBV5-1 with TRBJ2-7; D might be TRBD1 (6 bases). CDR1 SGHRS and CDR2 YFSETQ come from the germline V gene. The CDR3 extends over 21 amino acids. Trimming took 0 bases from V and 7 from J, leaving 35 bases between them. The CDR3 loop is CASSLGPQKLSGVATSNEQYF. As DNA, the CDR3 is TGCGCCAGCAGCTTGGGACCCCAAAAATTATCAGGGGTAGCGACAAGCAATGAGCAGTACTTC.

In DNA, the CDR3 is TGTGCCAGCATACCGGACAGTCTTATCTATGGCTACACCTTC. Translated, it gives CASIPDSLIYGYTF. V and J are TRBV6-1 and TRBJ1-2, with TRBD1 as a possible D gene (6 bases). CDR1 is MNHNS, CDR2 SASEGT, per germline. This CDR3 is built from 14 residues. V was shortened by 7 bases and J by 4 bases, with 16 bases between the two germline ends.